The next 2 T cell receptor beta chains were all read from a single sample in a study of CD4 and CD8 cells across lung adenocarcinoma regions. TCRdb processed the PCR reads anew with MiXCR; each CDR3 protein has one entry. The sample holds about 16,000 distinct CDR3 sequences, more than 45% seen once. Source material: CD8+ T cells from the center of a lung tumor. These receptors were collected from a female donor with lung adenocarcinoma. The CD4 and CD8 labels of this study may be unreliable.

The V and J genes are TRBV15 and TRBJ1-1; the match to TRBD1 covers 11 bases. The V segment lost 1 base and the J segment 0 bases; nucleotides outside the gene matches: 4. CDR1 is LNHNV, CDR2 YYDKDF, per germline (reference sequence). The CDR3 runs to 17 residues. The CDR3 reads CATSRGTGGGVNTEAFF. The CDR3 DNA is TGTGCCACCAGCAGAGGGACAGGGGGCGGTGTGAACACTGAAGCTTTCTTT.

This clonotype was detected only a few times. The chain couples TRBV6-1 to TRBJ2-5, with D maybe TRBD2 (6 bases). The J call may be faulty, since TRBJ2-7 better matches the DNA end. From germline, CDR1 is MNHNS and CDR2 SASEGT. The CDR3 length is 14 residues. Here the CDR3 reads CASSVGRTGYEQYF. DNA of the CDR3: TGTGCCAGCAGTGTAGGGAGGACCGGTTACGAGCAGTACTTC.